This T cell receptor (beta chain) was sequenced for a study of T cells in Graves' hyperthyroidism and ophthalmopathy. The germline gives CDR1 MNHEY, CDR2 SMNVEV (reference sequence). V lost 4 bases and J lost 7; bases outside the gene matches: 7. The CDR3 loop spans 16 amino acids. From RNA transcripts, TCR beta CDR3 regions were amplified. When the TCR CDR3 underwent first-round RT-PCR, the HTBI primer set was used. In TCRdb, the multiplex PCR reads were re-called with MiXCR into one record per CDR3 protein. The table records over 300,000 distinct CDR3 sequences, about 15% of them present only once. Ten or more counts support this clonotype.

V gene TRBV27 combines with J gene TRBJ2-1, with TRBD2 matching 13 bases. Sequencing used blood. The receptor's source is a woman aged 60 to 75 with Graves' hyperthyroidism. The CDR3 DNA follows: TGTGCCAGCAGTTCACTAGCGGGAGGGCCGGGGAATGAGCAGTTCTTC. Translation: CASSSLAGGPGNEQFF.